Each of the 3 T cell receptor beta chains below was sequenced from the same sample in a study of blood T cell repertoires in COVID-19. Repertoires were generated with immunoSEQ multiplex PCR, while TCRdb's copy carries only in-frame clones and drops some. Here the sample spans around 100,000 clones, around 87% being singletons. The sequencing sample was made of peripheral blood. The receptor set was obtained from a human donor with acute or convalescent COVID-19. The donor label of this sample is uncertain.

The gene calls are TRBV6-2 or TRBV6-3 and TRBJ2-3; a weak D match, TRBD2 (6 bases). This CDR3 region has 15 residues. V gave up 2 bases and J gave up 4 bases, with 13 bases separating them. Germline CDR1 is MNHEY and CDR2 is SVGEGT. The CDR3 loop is CASSYGASAPDTQYF. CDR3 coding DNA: TGTGCCAGCAGTTACGGTGCTAGCGCACCAGATACGCAGTATTTT.

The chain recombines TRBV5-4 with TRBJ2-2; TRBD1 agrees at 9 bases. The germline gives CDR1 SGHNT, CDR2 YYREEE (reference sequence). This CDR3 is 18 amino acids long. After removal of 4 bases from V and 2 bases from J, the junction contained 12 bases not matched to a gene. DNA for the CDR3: TGTGCCAGCAGCCTGTTGATCGGGACAGGGCATAACACCGGGGAGCTGTTTTTT. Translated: CASSLLIGTGHNTGELFF.

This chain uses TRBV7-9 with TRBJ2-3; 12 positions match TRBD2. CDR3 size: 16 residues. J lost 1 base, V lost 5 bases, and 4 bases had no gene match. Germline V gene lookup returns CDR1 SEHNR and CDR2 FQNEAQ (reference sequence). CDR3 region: CASSPGLAGRTDTQYF. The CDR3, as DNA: TGTGCCAGCAGCCCGGGACTAGCGGGTCGCACAGATACGCAGTATTTT.